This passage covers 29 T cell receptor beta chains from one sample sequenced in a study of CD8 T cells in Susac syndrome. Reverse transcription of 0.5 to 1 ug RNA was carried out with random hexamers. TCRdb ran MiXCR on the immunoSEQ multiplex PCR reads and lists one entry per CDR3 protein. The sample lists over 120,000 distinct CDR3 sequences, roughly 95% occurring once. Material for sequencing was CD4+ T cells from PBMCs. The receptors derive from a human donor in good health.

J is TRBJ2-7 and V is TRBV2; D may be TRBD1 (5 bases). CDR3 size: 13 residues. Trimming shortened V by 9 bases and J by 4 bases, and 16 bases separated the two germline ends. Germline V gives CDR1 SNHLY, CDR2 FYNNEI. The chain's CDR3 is CASRQRPIYEQYF. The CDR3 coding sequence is TGTGCCAGTAGACAGCGACCCATTTACGAGCAGTACTTC. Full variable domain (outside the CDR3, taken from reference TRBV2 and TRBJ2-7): EPEVTQTPSHQVTQMGQEVILRCVPISNHLYFYWYRQILGQKVEFLVSFYNNEISEKSEIFDDQFSVERPDGSNFTLKIRSTKLEDSAMYFCASRQRPIYEQYFGPGTRLTVT.

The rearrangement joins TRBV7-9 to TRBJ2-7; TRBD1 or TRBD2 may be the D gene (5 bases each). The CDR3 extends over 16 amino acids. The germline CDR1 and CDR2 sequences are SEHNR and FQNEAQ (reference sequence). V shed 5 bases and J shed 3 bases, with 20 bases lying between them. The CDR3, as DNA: TGTGCCAGCAGCCCGCCGGGGACCCTAGGGATCTACGAGCAGTACTTC. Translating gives CASSPPGTLGIYEQYF. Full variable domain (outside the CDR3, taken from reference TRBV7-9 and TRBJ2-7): DTGVSQNPRHKITKRGQNVTFRCDPISEHNRLYWYRQTLGQGPEFLTYFQNEAQLEKSRLLSDRFSAERPKGSFSTLEIQRTEQGDSAMYLCASSPPGTLGIYEQYFGPGTRLTVT.

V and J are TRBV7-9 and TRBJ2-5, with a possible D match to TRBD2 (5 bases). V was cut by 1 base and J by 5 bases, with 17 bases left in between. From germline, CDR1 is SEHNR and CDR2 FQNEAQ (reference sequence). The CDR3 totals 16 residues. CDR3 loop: CASSLEALAGFETQYF. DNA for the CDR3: TGTGCCAGCAGCTTAGAGGCGCTAGCTGGTTTCGAGACCCAGTACTTC.

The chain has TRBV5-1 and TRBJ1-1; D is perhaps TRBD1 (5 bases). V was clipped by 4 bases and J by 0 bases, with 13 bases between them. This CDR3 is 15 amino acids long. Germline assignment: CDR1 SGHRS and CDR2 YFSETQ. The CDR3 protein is CASSPRDGMNTEAFF. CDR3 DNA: TGCGCCAGCAGCCCGAGGGACGGCATGAACACTGAAGCTTTCTTT. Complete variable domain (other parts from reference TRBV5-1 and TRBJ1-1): KAGVTQTPRYLIKTRGQQVTLSCSPISGHRSVSWYQQTPGQGLQFLFEYFSETQRNKGNFPGRFSGRQFSNSRSEMNVSTLELGDSALYLCASSPRDGMNTEAFFGQGTRLTVV.

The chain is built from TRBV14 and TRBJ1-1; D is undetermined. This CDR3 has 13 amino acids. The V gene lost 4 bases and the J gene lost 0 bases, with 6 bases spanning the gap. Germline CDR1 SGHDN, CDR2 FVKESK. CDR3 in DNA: TGTGCCAGCAGCCTGAGTATGAACACTGAAGCTTTCTTT. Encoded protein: CASSLSMNTEAFF.

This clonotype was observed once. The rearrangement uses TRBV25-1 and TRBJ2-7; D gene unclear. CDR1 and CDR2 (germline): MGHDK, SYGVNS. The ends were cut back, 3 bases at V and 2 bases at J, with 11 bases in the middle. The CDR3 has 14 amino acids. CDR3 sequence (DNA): TGTGCCAGCAGTGATTGGACCGATGCCTACGAGCAGTACTTC. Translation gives CASSDWTDAYEQYF.

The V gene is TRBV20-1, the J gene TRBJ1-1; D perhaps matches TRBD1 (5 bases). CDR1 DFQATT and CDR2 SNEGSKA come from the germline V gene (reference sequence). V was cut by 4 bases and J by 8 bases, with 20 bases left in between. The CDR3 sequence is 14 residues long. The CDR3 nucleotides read TGCAGTGCTAACACCCCCGCTGGGGGGTCCGAAGCTTTCTTT. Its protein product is CSANTPAGGSEAFF.

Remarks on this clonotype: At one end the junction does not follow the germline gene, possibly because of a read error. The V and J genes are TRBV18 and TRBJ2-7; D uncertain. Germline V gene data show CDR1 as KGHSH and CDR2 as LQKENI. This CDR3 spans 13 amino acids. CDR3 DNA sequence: TGTGCCAGCTCCCCACCGAGCTCCTACGAGCAGTACTTC. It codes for CASSPPSSYEQYF.

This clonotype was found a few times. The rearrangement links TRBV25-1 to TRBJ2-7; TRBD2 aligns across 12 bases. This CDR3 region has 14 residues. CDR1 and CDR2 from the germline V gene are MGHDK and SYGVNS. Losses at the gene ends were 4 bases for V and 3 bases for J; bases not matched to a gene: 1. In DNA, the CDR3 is TGTGCCAGCAGTGGGACTAGCGGGAACTACGAGCAGTACTTC. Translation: CASSGTSGNYEQYF.

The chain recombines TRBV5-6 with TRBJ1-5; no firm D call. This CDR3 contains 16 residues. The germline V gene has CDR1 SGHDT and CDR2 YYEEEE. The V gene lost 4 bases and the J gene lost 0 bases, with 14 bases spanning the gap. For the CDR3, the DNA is TGTGCCAGCAGCCTGGGCCCCCGAGGTAGCAATCAGCCCCAGCATTTT. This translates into CASSLGPRGSNQPQHF. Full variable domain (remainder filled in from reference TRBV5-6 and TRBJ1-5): DAGVTQSPTHLIKTRGQQVTLRCSPKSGHDTVSWYQQALGQGPQFIFQYYEEEERQRGNFPDRFSGHQFPNYSSELNVNALLLGDSALYLCASSLGPRGSNQPQHFGDGTRLSIL.

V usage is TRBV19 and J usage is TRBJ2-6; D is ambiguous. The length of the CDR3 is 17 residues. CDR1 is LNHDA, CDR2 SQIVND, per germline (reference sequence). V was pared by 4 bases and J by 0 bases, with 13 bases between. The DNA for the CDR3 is TGTGCCAGTAGTACCCCCGTCGTCGACTCTGGGGCCAACGTCCTGACTTTC. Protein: CASSTPVVDSGANVLTF.

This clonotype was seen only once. CDR3 in amino acids: CASSRGQGAIPREQYF. CDR3 coding DNA: TGTGCCAGCAGCAGGGGACAGGGGGCAATCCCCCGGGAGCAGTACTTC. The chain joins TRBV21-1 to TRBJ2-7; the table's D call, TRBD1, was not checked against the DNA. TRBV21-1 counts as a pseudogene. CDR3 length: 16 amino acids.

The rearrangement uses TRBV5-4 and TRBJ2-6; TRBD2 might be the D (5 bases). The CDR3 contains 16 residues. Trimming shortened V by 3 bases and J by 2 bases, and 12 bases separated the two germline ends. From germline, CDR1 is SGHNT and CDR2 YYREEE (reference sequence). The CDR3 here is CASSWNAGAGANVLTF. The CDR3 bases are TGTGCCAGCAGCTGGAACGCCGGGGCTGGGGCCAACGTCCTGACTTTC.

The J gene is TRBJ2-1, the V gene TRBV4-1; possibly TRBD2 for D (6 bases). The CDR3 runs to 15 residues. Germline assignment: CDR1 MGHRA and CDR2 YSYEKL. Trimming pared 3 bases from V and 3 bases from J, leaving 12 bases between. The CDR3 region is CASSQERVRYNEQFF. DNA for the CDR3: TGCGCCAGCAGCCAGGAGCGGGTTCGCTACAATGAGCAGTTCTTC.

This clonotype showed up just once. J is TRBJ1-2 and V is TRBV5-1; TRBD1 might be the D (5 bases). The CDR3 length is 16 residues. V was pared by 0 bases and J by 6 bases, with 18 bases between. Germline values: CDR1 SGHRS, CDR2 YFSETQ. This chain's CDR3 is CASSLVGLGGGHGYTF. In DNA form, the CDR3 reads TGCGCCAGCAGCTTGGTGGGACTGGGCGGGGGACATGGCTACACCTTC. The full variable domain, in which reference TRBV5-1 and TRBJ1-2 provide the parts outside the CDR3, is KAGVTQTPRYLIKTRGQQVTLSCSPISGHRSVSWYQQTPGQGLQFLFEYFSETQRNKGNFPGRFSGRQFSNSRSEMNVSTLELGDSALYLCASSLVGLGGGHGYTFGSGTRLTVV.

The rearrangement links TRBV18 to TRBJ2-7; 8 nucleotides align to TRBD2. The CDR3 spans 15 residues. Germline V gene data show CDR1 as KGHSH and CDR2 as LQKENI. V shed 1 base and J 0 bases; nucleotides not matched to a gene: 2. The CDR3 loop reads CASSPQREYSYEQYF. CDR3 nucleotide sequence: TGTGCCAGCTCACCACAGCGGGAGTACTCCTACGAGCAGTACTTC.

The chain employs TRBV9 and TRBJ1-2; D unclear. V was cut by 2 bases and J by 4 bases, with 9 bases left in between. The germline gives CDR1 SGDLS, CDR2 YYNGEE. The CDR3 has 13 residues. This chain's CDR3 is CASSVTLLYGYTF. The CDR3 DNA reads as TGTGCCAGCAGCGTGACGCTACTCTATGGCTACACCTTC.

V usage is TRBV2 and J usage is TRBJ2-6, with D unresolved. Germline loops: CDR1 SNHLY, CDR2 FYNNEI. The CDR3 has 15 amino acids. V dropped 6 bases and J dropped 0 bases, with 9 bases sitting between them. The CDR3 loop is CASRADISGANVLTF. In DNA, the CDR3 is TGTGCCAGCAGGGCGGATATCTCTGGGGCCAACGTCCTGACTTTC.

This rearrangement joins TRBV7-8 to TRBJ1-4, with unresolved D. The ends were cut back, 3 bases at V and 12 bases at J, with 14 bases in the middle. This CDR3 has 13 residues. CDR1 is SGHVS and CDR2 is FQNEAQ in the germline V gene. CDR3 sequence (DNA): TGTGCCAGCAGCTTTGCGGGATTCCAGCAACTGTTTTTT. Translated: CASSFAGFQQLFF.

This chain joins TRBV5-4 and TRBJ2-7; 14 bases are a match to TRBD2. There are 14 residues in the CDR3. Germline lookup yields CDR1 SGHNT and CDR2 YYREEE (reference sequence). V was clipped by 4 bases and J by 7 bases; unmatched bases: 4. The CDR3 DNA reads TGTGCCAGCAGCCTAGGACTAGCGGGAGGTGAGCAGTACTTC. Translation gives CASSLGLAGGEQYF.

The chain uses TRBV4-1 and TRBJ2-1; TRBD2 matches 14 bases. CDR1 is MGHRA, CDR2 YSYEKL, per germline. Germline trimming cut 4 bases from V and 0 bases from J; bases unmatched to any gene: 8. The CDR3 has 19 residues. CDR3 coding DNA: TGCGCCAGCAGCCGCGGGACTAGCGGGAGCGGGAGCTCCTACAATGAGCAGTTCTTC. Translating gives CASSRGTSGSGSSYNEQFF.

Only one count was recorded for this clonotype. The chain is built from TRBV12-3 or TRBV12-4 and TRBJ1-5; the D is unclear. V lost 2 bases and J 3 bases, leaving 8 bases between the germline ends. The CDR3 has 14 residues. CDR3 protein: CASSLRHNNQPQHF. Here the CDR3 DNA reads TGTGCCAGCAGTTTAAGACACAACAATCAGCCCCAGCATTTT.

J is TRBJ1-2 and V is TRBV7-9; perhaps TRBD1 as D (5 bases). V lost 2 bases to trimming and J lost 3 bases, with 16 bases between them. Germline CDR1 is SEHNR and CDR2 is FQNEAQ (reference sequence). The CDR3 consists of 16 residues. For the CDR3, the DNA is TGTGCCAGCAGCTTATTGGGACTGCCGATTGACTATGGCTACACCTTC. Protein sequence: CASSLLGLPIDYGYTF.

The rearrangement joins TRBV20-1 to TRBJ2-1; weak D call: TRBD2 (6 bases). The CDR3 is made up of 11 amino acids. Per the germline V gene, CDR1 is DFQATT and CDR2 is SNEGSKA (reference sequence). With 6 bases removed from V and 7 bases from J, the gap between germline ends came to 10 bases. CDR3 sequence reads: CSAKGGNEQFF. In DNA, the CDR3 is TGCAGTGCGAAAGGAGGGAATGAGCAGTTCTTC.

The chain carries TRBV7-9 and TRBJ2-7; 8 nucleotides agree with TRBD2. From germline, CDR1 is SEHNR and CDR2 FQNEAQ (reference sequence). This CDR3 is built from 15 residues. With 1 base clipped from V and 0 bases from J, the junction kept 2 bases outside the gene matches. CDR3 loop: CASSLVSGTSYEQYF. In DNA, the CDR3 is TGTGCCAGCAGCTTAGTTAGCGGGACCTCCTACGAGCAGTACTTC.

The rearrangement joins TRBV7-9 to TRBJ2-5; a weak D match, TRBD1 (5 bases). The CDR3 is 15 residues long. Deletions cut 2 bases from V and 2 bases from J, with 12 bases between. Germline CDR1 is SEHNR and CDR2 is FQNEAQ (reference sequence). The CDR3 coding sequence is TGTGCCAGCAGCTTAAATTCGGCAGGGCAAGAGACCCAGTACTTC. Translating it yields CASSLNSAGQETQYF.

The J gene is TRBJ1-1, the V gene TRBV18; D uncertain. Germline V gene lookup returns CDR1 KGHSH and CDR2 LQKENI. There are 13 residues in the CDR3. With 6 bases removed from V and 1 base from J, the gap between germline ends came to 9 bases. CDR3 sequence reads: CASSPLENTEAFF. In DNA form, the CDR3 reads TGTGCCAGCTCCCCGCTTGAGAACACTGAAGCTTTCTTT.

CDR3 protein: CASSPISGGDEQFF. The CDR3, as DNA: TGTGCCAGCTCACCAATCTCAGGGGGGGATGAGCAGTTCTTC. V and J are TRBV18 and TRBJ2-1; tentatively, D is TRBD1 or TRBD2 (7 bases each). Germline assignment: CDR1 KGHSH and CDR2 LQKENI. The CDR3 runs to 14 residues. V lost 2 bases and J 8 bases, leaving 13 bases between the germline ends.

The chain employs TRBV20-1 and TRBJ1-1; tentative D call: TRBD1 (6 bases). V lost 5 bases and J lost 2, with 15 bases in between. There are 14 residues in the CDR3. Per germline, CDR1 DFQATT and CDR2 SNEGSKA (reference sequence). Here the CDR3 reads CSAPRTEINTEAFF. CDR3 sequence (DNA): TGCAGTGCTCCCCGGACAGAGATTAACACTGAAGCTTTCTTT.